The text below deals with one TCR beta chain. The target antigen is unknown. These data come from a study of cytomegalovirus exposure and HLA in healthy donors. Whole-study findings and limits: Later, an analysis found that common viral pathogens appeared to be linked with several of the most significant clusters.

In the PCR, 60 Vbeta and 13 Jbeta primers were used. Produced via immunoSEQ multiplex PCR; TCRdb's table is partial and in-frame only. Its table records 95,000 to 150,000 clones. CDR1 and CDR2 (germline): SGDLS, YYNGEE. The length of the CDR3 is 18 residues. Trimming at V came to 0 bases and at J to 0 bases, leaving 7 bases not matched to a gene. The sample was PBMCs. This rearrangement joins TRBV9 to TRBJ2-3, with 10 bases that match TRBD2. The clonotype was recovered from a man between 18 and 29 years old in good health and CMV-seronegative. The CDR3 region has the DNA TGTGCCAGCAGCGTAGTGGCTAGCGGGGGTTCTAGCACAGATACGCAGTATTTT. Its translation is CASSVVASGGSSTDTQYF.